This TCR beta chain was found in a study of Ad26.COV2.S vaccination and SARS-CoV-2 variants. General study points: Reported post-vaccination CD8+ and CD4+ T cell responses to spike showed substantial breadth. Vaccinated individuals (as opposed to placebo recipients) had higher spike-specific TCR breadth.

Treatment in this sample: about 20 received Ad26.COV2.S at low or high dose, single or two shots; roughly five received placebo; per-sample allocation not given. Sampling was performed 63 days after the first vaccine or placebo injection. Recruitment in Boston yielded a donor of adult age, 18-55 years. A note on this clone: The target antigen is unknown.

TCRdb's copy holds only in-frame clones and misses some; the assay was immunoSEQ multiplex PCR. The table records some 450,000 clones, 90% of them present only once. Germline V gene data show CDR1 as MDHEN and CDR2 as SYDVKM. The CDR3 has 14 residues. The junction had 3 bases not matched to a gene; V was cut back by 2 bases and J by 5 bases. The source is a person aged 18-60 years who received the Ad26.COV2.S COVID-19 vaccine or a placebo. Here the sequenced sample was peripheral blood, taken in a trial of Ad26.COV2.S vaccine versus placebo. This chain joins TRBV28 and TRBJ2-5; 9 nucleotides match TRBD2. CDR3 protein: CASSLRGLAETQYF. In DNA, the CDR3 is TGTGCCAGCAGTTTACGAGGACTAGCGGAGACCCAGTACTTC.